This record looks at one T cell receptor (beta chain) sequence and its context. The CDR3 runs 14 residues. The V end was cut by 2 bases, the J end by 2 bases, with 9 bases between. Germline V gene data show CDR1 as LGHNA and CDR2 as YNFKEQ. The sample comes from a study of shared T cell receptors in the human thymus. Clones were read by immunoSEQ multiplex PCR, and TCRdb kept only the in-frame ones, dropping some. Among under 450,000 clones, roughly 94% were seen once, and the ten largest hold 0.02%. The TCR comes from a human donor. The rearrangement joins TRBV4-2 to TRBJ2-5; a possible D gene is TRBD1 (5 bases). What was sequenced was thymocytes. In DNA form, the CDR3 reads TGTGCCAGCAGCCAATGGCAGGGACAAGAGACCCAGTACTTC. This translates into CASSQWQGQETQYF.